Sequencing of this T cell receptor (beta chain) was carried out in a study of shared clonotypes between healthy human individuals. The CDR3 is made up of 16 amino acids. From germline, CDR1 is MDHEN and CDR2 SYDVKM. Trimming took 4 bases from V and 2 from J, leaving 18 bases between them. General study results and limits: Naive subsets usually exceeded memory subsets in estimated richness.

Each subset's genomic DNA was split evenly across several immunoSEQ plates. Some clones are missing from TCRdb's copy, which holds only in-frame ones; the method was immunoSEQ multiplex PCR. The data show millions of clones, approximately 95% seen once. This clone was detected once. Its antigen remains unidentified. Source material: naive CD4+ T cells sorted from blood. As for subset: CD45RA+ positively selected. The V gene is TRBV28, the J gene TRBJ2-7; TRBD1 is a possible D gene (5 bases). The TCR sequence derives from a man between 18 and 29 years old in good health. The CDR3 sequence: CASSSSVRGRTYEQYF. DNA for the CDR3: TGTGCCAGCAGTTCCAGCGTTAGGGGCCGTACCTACGAGCAGTACTTC.